These 6 T cell receptor beta chains originate from one sample sequenced in a study of T cell responses to AZD1222 COVID-19 vaccine. Method: immunoSEQ multiplex PCR; TCRdb's copy keeps in-frame clones and lacks some. This table holds under 250,000 clones, about 93% found once. Material: peripheral blood, obtained on day 0 of MenACWY control vaccination. The receptors were gathered from an adult in good health.

This clone was picked up one time. The chain employs TRBV9 and TRBJ2-3; TRBD1 might be the D (5 bases). CDR1 and CDR2 (germline): SGDLS, YYNGEE. V was cut by 1 base and J by 3 bases, with 6 bases left in between. The CDR3 is 13 residues long. The CDR3 DNA sequence: TGTGCCAGCAGCGTACAGGGAACAGATACGCAGTATTTT. This codes for CASSVQGTDTQYF. Full variable domain (remainder filled in from reference TRBV9 and TRBJ2-3): DSGVTQTPKHLITATGQRVTLRCSPRSGDLSVYWYQQSLDQGLQFLIQYYNGEERAKGNILERFSAQQFPDLHSELNLSSLELGDSALYFCASSVQGTDTQYFGPGTRLTVL.

The chain couples TRBV8-2 to TRBJ2-1; the table's D call, TRBD2, has no DNA check behind it. TRBV8-2 is termed a pseudogene. The CDR3 totals 11 residues. For the CDR3, the DNA is TGTGCCTCGGGCTCCTACAATGAGCAGTTCTTC. Residues: CASGSYNEQFF.

In this sample, this clone turned up once. V usage is TRBV7-2 and J usage is TRBJ1-3; TRBD1 might be the D (6 bases). Trimming removed 5 bases at V and 0 bases at J, with 11 bases between. The germline V gene encodes CDR1 SGHTA and CDR2 FQGNSA. The CDR3 spans 15 residues. CDR3 loop: CASSAGQSSGNTIYF. DNA for the CDR3: TGTGCCAGCAGCGCCGGACAGAGCTCTGGAAACACCATATATTTT.

The gene calls are TRBV5-4 and TRBJ2-2; D is unclear. The germline CDR1 and CDR2 sequences are SGHNT and YYREEE (reference sequence). The CDR3 contains 13 residues. Between the trimmed V and J ends, which lost 4 bases and 0 bases, there was a span of 4 bases. CDR3 DNA: TGTGCCAGCAGCACCGCGAACACCGGGGAGCTGTTTTTT. Amino acid sequence: CASSTANTGELFF.

This chain uses TRBV28 with TRBJ1-5; TRBD1 is a possible D gene (5 bases). Trimming shortened V by 6 bases and J by 4 bases, and 19 bases separated the two germline ends. Germline CDR1 reads MDHEN; CDR2 reads SYDVKM. This CDR3 comprises 16 residues. CDR3 nucleotides: TGTGCCAGCAGCGACAGTGGGCGGACTAGAAATCAGCCCCAGCATTTT. Its protein product is CASSDSGRTRNQPQHF.

The chain has TRBV19 and TRBJ1-1; 7 nucleotides line up with TRBD1. Germline CDR1 is LNHDA and CDR2 is SQIVND (reference sequence). This CDR3 region has 14 residues. The J segment lost 1 base and the V segment lost 5 bases, leaving 4 bases of the junction unmatched. The CDR3 loop reads CASSVTGTNTEAFF. The CDR3, as DNA: TGTGCCAGTAGTGTGACAGGGACGAACACTGAAGCTTTCTTT. Combining the CDR3 with reference TRBV19 and TRBJ1-1 gives the whole variable domain DGGITQSPKYLFRKEGQNVTLSCEQNLNHDAMYWYRQDPGQGLRLIYYSQIVNDFQKGDIAEGYSVSREKKESFPLTVTSAQKNPTAFYLCASSVTGTNTEAFFGQGTRLTVV.